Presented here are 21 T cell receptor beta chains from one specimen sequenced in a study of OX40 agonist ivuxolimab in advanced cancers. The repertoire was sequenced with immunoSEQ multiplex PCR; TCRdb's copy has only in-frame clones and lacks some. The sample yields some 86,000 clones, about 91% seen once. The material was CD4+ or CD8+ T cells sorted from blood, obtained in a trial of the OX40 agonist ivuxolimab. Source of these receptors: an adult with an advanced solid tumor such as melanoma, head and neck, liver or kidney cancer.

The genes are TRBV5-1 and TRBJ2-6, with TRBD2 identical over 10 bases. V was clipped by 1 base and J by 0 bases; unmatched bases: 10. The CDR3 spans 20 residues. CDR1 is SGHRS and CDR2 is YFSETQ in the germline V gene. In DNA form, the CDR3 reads TGCGCCAGCAGCTTGCTAGTTGGACTAGCGGTAAGCTCTGGGGCCAACGTCCTGACTTTC. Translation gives CASSLLVGLAVSSGANVLTF. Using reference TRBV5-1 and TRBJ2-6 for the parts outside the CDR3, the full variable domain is KAGVTQTPRYLIKTRGQQVTLSCSPISGHRSVSWYQQTPGQGLQFLFEYFSETQRNKGNFPGRFSGRQFSNSRSEMNVSTLELGDSALYLCASSLLVGLAVSSGANVLTFGAGSRLTVL.

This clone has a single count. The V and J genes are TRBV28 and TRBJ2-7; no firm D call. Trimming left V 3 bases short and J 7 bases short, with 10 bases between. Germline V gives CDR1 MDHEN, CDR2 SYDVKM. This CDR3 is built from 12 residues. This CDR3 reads CASSFKPLEQYF. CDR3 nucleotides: TGTGCCAGCAGTTTTAAACCCTTGGAGCAGTACTTC.

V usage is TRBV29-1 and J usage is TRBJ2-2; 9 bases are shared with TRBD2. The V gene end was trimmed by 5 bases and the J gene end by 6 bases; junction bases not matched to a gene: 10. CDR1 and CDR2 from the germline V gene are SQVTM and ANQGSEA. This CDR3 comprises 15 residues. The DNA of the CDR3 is TGCAGCGTTCTGGGTAGCGGGAGTATTCCCGGGGAGCTGTTTTTT. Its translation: CSVLGSGSIPGELFF.

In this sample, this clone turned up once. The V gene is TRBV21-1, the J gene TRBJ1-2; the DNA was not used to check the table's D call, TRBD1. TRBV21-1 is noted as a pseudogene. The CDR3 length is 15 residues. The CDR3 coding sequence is TGTGCCAGCACCACCGGGACGGACAGATCCGGGGGCTACACCTTC. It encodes CASTTGTDRSGGYTF.

The CDR3 spells CATSRDHTSSYEQYF. The CDR3 DNA reads TGTGCCACCAGCAGAGATCACACGAGCTCCTACGAGCAGTACTTC. The rearrangement joins TRBV15 to TRBJ2-7; D unclear. Trimming removed 0 bases from V and 0 bases from J, with 9 bases in between. The CDR3 sequence is 15 residues long. Germline lookup yields CDR1 LNHNV and CDR2 YYDKDF (reference sequence).

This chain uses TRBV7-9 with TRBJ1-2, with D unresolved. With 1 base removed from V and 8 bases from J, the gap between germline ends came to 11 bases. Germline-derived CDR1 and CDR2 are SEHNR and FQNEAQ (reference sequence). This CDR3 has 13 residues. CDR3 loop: CASSLGQAGGYTF. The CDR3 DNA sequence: TGTGCCAGCAGCTTAGGTCAGGCAGGCGGCTACACCTTC.

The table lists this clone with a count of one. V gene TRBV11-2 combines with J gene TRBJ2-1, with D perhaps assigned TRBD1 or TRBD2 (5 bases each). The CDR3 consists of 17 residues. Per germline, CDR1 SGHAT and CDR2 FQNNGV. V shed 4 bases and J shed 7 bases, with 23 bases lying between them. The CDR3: CASSSYPGPSRGNEQFF. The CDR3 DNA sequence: TGTGCCAGCAGCTCTTACCCGGGACCGAGTCGTGGAAATGAGCAGTTCTTC.

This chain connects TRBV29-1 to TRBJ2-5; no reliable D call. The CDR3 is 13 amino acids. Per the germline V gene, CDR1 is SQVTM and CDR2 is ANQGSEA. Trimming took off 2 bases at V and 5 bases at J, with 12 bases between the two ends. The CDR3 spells CSVEIVRKETQYF. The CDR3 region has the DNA TGCAGCGTTGAAATTGTCCGGAAGGAGACCCAGTACTTC.

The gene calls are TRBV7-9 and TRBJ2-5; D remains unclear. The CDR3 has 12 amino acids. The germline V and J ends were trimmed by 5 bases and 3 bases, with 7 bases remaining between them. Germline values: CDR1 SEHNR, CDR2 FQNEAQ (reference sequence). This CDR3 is CASSINKETQYF. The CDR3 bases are TGTGCCAGCAGCATAAACAAAGAGACCCAGTACTTC.

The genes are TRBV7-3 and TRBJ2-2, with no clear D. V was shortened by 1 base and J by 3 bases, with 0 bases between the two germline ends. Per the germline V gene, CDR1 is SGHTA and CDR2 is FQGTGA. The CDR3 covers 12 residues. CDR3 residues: CASSLNTGELFF. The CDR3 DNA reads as TGTGCCAGCAGCTTAAACACCGGGGAGCTGTTTTTT.

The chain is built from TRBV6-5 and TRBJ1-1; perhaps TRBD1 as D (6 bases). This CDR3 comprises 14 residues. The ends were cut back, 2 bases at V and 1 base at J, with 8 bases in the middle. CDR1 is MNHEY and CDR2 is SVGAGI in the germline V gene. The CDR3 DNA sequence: TGTGCCAGCAGTTACAGAGGGGGGAACACTGAAGCTTTCTTT. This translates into CASSYRGGNTEAFF.

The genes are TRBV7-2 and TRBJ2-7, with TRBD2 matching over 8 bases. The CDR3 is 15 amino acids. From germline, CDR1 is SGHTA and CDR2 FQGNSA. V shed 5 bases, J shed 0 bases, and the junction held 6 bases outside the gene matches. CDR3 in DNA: TGTGCCAGCAGCCCGACTAGCGCTAGCTCCTACGAGCAGTACTTC. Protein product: CASSPTSASSYEQYF.

DNA of the CDR3: TGTGCCAGCAGTCCGCCTTCCCCAAGGGGCTACACCTTC. The encoded protein is CASSPPSPRGYTF. The chain is built from TRBV28 and TRBJ1-2, with D hard to call. The CDR3 is 13 residues long. V lost 5 bases, J lost 8 bases, and 15 bases lay in between. The germline V gene has CDR1 MDHEN and CDR2 SYDVKM.

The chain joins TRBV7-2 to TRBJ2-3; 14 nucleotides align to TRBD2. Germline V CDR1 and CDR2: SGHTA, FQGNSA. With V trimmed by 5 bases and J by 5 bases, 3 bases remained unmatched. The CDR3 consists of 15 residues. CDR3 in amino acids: CASSTGLAGVDTQYF. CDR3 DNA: TGTGCCAGCAGCACGGGACTAGCGGGAGTAGATACGCAGTATTTT.

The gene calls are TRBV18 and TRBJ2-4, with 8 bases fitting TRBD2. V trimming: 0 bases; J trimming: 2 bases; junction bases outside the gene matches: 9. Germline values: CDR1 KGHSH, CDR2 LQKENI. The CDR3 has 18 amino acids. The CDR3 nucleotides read TGTGCCAGCTCACCACCGGGGAGCGGGAGTACAACCAAAAACATTCAGTACTTC. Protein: CASSPPGSGSTTKNIQYF.

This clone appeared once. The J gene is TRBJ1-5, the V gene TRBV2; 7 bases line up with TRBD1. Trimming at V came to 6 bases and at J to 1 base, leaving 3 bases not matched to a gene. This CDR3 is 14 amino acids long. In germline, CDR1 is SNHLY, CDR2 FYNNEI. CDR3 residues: CASSAGQSNQPQHF. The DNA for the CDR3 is TGTGCCAGCAGCGCGGGACAGAGCAATCAGCCCCAGCATTTT.

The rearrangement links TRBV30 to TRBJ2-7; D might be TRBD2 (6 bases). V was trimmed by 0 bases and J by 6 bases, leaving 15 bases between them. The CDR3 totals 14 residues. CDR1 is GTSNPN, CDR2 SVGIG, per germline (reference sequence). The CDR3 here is CAWSVSRGIGEQYF. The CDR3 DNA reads TGTGCCTGGAGTGTCTCTCGGGGGATAGGCGAGCAGTACTTC.

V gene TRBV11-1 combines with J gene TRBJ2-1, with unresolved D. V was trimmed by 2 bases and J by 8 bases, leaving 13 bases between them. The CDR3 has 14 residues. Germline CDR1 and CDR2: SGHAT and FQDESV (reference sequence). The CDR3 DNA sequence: TGTGCCAGCAGCTTAACTACTACCGACGATGAGCAGTTCTTC. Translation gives CASSLTTTDDEQFF. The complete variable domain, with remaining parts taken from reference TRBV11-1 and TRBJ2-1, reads EAEVAQSPRYKITEKSQAVAFWCDPISGHATLYWYRQILGQGPELLVQFQDESVVDDSQLPKDRFSAERLKGVDSTLKIQPAELGDSAMYLCASSLTTTDDEQFFGPGTRLTVL.

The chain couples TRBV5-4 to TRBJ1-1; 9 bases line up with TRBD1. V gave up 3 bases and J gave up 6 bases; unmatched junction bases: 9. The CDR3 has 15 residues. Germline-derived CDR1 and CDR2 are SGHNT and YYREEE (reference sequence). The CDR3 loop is CASSSPGQGYPEAFF. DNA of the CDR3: TGTGCCAGCAGCTCTCCGGGACAGGGCTACCCTGAAGCTTTCTTT.

The DNA for the CDR3 is TGTGCCAGTAGTTCCGCAGGGGATCTAACCAAAAACATTCAGTACTTC. It codes for CASSSAGDLTKNIQYF. The chain links TRBV19 to TRBJ2-4; TRBD1 is a possible D gene (6 bases). CDR1 is LNHDA and CDR2 is SQIVND in the germline V gene (reference sequence). The V and J ends lost 5 bases and 2 bases respectively, with 16 bases between them. The CDR3 has 16 amino acids.

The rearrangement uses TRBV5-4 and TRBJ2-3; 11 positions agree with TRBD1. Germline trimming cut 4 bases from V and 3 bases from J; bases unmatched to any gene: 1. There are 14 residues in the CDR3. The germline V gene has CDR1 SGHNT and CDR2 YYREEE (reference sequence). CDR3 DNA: TGTGCCAGCAGCCGGGACAGGGGGACAGATACGCAGTATTTT. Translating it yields CASSRDRGTDTQYF.